The 5 T cell receptor beta chains below were found in one sample sequenced in a study of shared T cell receptors in the human thymus. TCRdb's table, derived via immunoSEQ multiplex PCR, lists solely in-frame clones and lacks some. The sample yields roughly 710,000 clones, 75% to 90% seen once. These same records also appear under a second study, on human thymus T cells.

What was sequenced was thymocytes. The origin of the receptors is a girl in the first two years of life with a congenital heart defect.

The rearrangement links TRBV30 to TRBJ1-1, with 10 bases identical to TRBD1. Germline V CDR1 and CDR2: GTSNPN, SVGIG (reference sequence). The CDR3 is 18 amino acids. Trimming took 3 bases from V and 0 from J; bases not matched to a gene: 13. CDR3 protein: CAWRATGGEHCMNTEAFF. The CDR3 coding sequence is TGTGCCTGGAGAGCGACAGGGGGCGAGCATTGTATGAACACTGAAGCTTTCTTT.

This clone appeared a single time. The chain employs TRBV7-6 and TRBJ2-3; 7 bases line up with TRBD2. V shed 5 bases and J 1 base; nucleotides not matched to a gene: 12. The CDR3 loop spans 17 amino acids. The germline V gene has CDR1 SGHVS and CDR2 FNYEAQ. The CDR3: CASSPINSGRGTDTQYF. CDR3 nucleotides: TGTGCCAGCAGCCCCATCAATAGCGGGCGAGGCACAGATACGCAGTATTTT. Using reference TRBV7-6 and TRBJ2-3 for the parts outside the CDR3, the full variable domain is GAGVSQSPRYKVTKRGQDVALRCDPISGHVSLYWYRQALGQGPEFLTYFNYEAQQDKSGLPNDRFSAERPEGSISTLTIQRTEQRDSAMYRCASSPINSGRGTDTQYFGPGTRLTVL.

This clone has a single count. J is TRBJ2-1 and V is TRBV10-2; 14 bases align to TRBD2. The CDR3 loop spans 16 amino acids. After removal of 5 bases from V and 8 bases from J, the junction contained 8 bases not matched to a gene. CDR1 and CDR2 from the germline V gene are WSHSY and SAAADI. DNA of the CDR3: TGCGCCAGCAGTATGACTAGCGGGGGGGTAGACGATGAGCAGTTCTTC. Its translation is CASSMTSGGVDDEQFF.

Worth noting for this clone: One junction end disagrees with the germline gene, perhaps due to a read error. The chain couples TRBV6-1 to TRBJ1-3; D is uncertain. In germline, CDR1 is MNHNS, CDR2 SASEGT. The CDR3 is 16 residues long. CDR3 in DNA: TGTGCCAGCAGTGACGTCTGGGAGGACTCTGGAAACAACATATATTTT. Its protein is CASSDVWEDSGNNIYF.

The rearrangement links TRBV21-1 to TRBJ2-1; the table's D call of TRBD2 was not tested on the DNA. TRBV21-1 is reported as a pseudogene. This CDR3 region has 20 residues. The CDR3 protein is CASSKKADSFAASSYNEQFF. The CDR3 DNA reads as TGTGCCAGCAGCAAAAAGGCGGACTCTTTCGCCGCAAGCTCCTACAATGAGCAGTTCTTC.